These 8 T cell receptor beta chains were all obtained from the same sample, sequenced in a study of graft-versus-host responses after intestinal transplantation. Profiling relied on immunoSEQ multiplex PCR, and the TCRdb table lists in-frame clones only, not all of them. The sample records around 30,000 clones, about 80% being singletons. The authors processed graft tissue to release intraepithelial and lamina propria lymphocytes. The sequencing here drew on ileum tissue, taken 98 days after intestinal transplantation. The receptor set was obtained from a human patient who received an intestinal transplant, so some T cells may come from the graft donor.

J is TRBJ2-4 and V is TRBV4-1; 7 nucleotides line up with TRBD2. V lost 1 base to trimming and J lost 0 bases; unmatched junction nucleotides: 6. Germline values: CDR1 MGHRA, CDR2 YSYEKL. The CDR3 has 17 residues. CDR3 protein: CASSQGGGRLAKNIQYF. The CDR3 bases are TGCGCCAGCAGCCAAGGGGGGGGGAGGCTAGCCAAAAACATTCAGTACTTC.

The chain uses TRBV7-3 and TRBJ2-2; 8 positions match TRBD2. Germline V lookup: CDR1 SGHTA, CDR2 FQGTGA. Germline trimming cut 5 bases from V and 7 bases from J; bases unmatched to any gene: 12. The CDR3 has 16 amino acids. The CDR3: CASSSPGGPTIGELFF. The DNA of the CDR3 is TGTGCCAGCAGCAGCCCGGGAGGGCCTACCATCGGGGAGCTGTTTTTT.

This clone was detected a few times. The gene calls are TRBV7-9 and TRBJ2-7; the D is unclear. The CDR3 has 15 residues. The germline V gene has CDR1 SEHNR and CDR2 FQNEAQ (reference sequence). V was pared by 7 bases and J by 0 bases, with 16 bases between. In DNA, the CDR3 is TGTGCCAGCACCCGAGGTACTGGTTTCTCCTACGAGCAGTACTTC. It codes for CASTRGTGFSYEQYF.

This clone is labeled as medium-sized. The chain recombines TRBV6-1 with TRBJ2-2; D is undetermined. Germline CDR1 and CDR2: MNHNS and SASEGT. The CDR3 has 10 amino acids. The V end was cut by 6 bases, the J end by 5 bases, with 1 base between. Here the CDR3 reads CASRTGELFF. CDR3 sequence (DNA): TGTGCCAGCAGGACCGGGGAGCTGTTTTTT.

V gene TRBV28 combines with J gene TRBJ2-3, with D uncertain. Germline V gene data show CDR1 as MDHEN and CDR2 as SYDVKM. The CDR3 has 15 amino acids. Trimming took 4 bases from V and 0 from J, leaving 11 bases between them. Here the CDR3 DNA reads TGTGCCAGCAGTTGGAGAGGACCAAGCACAGATACGCAGTATTTT. Translation gives CASSWRGPSTDTQYF. Filled out from reference TRBV28 and TRBJ2-3, the complete variable domain reads DVKVTQSSRYLVKRTGEKVFLECVQDMDHENMFWYRQDPGLGLRLIYFSYDVKMKEKGDIPEGYSVSREKKERFSLILESASTNQTSMYLCASSWRGPSTDTQYFGPGTRLTVL.

J is TRBJ2-1 and V is TRBV25-1; 8 bases are a match to TRBD1. This CDR3 is 16 amino acids long. V lost 3 bases and J lost 0; bases outside the gene matches: 4. Germline-derived CDR1 and CDR2 are MGHDK and SYGVNS. The CDR3 spells CASSEAGGFSYNEQFF. The CDR3 nucleotides are TGTGCCAGCAGTGAGGCAGGGGGCTTCTCCTACAATGAGCAGTTCTTC.

The rearrangement joins TRBV6-5 to TRBJ1-2; D is possibly TRBD1 (6 bases). Germline values: CDR1 MNHEY, CDR2 SVGAGI. Trimming left V 6 bases short and J 8 bases short, with 16 bases between. The CDR3 runs to 13 residues. The CDR3: CASSLGGAPGYTF. CDR3 coding DNA: TGTGCCAGCAGCCTGGGGGGGGCGCCGGGCTACACCTTC.

The gene calls are TRBV7-7 and TRBJ1-1; D is perhaps TRBD1 (6 bases). The V end was cut by 5 bases, the J end by 13 bases, with 14 bases between. The CDR3 runs 11 residues. Germline CDR1 and CDR2: SSHAT and FNYEAQ (reference sequence). The CDR3 here is CASSRTAGVFF. The DNA of the CDR3 is TGTGCCAGCAGCCGGACAGCTGGCGTTTTCTTT.